These T cell receptor beta chains were read from a single sample in a study of blood T cell repertoires in COVID-19. Repertoires were generated with immunoSEQ multiplex PCR, while TCRdb's copy carries only in-frame clones and drops some. The data hold about 230,000 clones, with around 84% observed a single time. Source material: peripheral blood. Receptors were obtained from a man between 50 and 59 years old with COVID-19, enrolled during active disease. Both conserved end residues are part of each CDR3. A D gene is named only where the DNA matches it firmly. Part of the rows lack a size; the others show once, few, many or a class for expanded clones.

clone_size,v_call,d_call,j_call,cdr3_aa,cdr3_nt
NA,TRBV29-1,TRBD2,TRBJ2-3,CSVLAGRATDTQYF,TGCAGCGTCCTAGCGGGGCGCGCCACAGATACGCAGTATTTT
NA,TRBV5-4,TRBD2,TRBJ2-5,CASSGASGSNQETQYF,TGTGCCAGCAGCGGGGCTAGCGGGTCTAACCAAGAGACCCAGTACTTC
NA,TRBV29-1,NA,TRBJ1-2,CSAGPGSRDGYTF,TGCAGCGCCGGGCCGGGGAGTCGTGATGGCTACACCTTC
NA,TRBV3-1/TRBV3-2,TRBD2,TRBJ2-1,CASSPVLAGVFNEQFF,TGTGCCAGCAGCCCCGTCCTAGCGGGAGTGTTCAATGAGCAGTTCTTC
NA,TRBV23-1,NA,TRBJ1-1,CASSPGYFEAFF,TGCGCCAGCAGTCCGGGGTACTTCGAAGCTTTCTTT
many,TRBV15,TRBD2,TRBJ2-1,CATSEGLAGSYEQFF,TGTGCCACCAGCGAGGGACTAGCGGGATCATATGAGCAGTTCTTC
NA,TRBV11-2,TRBD1,TRBJ1-6,CASSARQGSSPLHF,TGTGCCAGCAGCGCCAGACAGGGGAGCTCACCCCTCCACTTT
once,TRBV7-2,TRBD1,TRBJ2-5,CASSTRQGKETQYF,TGTGCCAGCAGCACCCGACAGGGAAAAGAGACCCAGTACTTC
NA,TRBV4-3,NA,TRBJ1-5,CASSQDRGTVNQPQHF,TGCGCCAGCAGCCAAGATAGGGGGACGGTCAATCAGCCCCAGCATTTT
NA,TRBV5-4,TRBD1,TRBJ1-1,CASREQGASPEAFF,TGTGCCAGCAGAGAACAGGGGGCCTCTCCTGAAGCTTTCTTT
NA,TRBV27,NA,TRBJ1-1,CASSSRGVGMNTEAFF,TGTGCCAGCAGTTCTAGGGGCGTGGGTATGAACACTGAAGCTTTCTTT
NA,TRBV28,NA,TRBJ2-3,CASSGSEGFSDTQYF,TGTGCCAGCAGCGGCTCAGAGGGTTTCTCAGATACGCAGTATTTT
NA,TRBV11-2,TRBD1,TRBJ1-1,CASSARQGMYTEAFF,TGTGCCAGCAGCGCGCGACAGGGGATGTACACTGAAGCTTTCTTT
NA,TRBV3-1/TRBV3-2,TRBD1,TRBJ1-2,CASSRGTGEGGYTF,TGTGCCAGCAGCCGCGGGACAGGGGAAGGGGGCTACACCTTC
NA,TRBV5-1,NA,TRBJ1-2,CASSLGQGFGYGYTF,TGCGCCAGCAGCTTGGGCCAGGGGTTTGGCTATGGCTACACCTTC
NA,TRBV28,NA,TRBJ2-5,CASSFSNQETQYF,TGTGCCAGCAGTTTCAGTAACCAAGAGACCCAGTACTTC
NA,TRBV29-1,NA,TRBJ1-2,CSVEEGSLYGYTF,TGCAGCGTTGAAGAAGGGAGCCTCTATGGCTACACCTTC
NA,TRBV7-3,NA,TRBJ2-5,CASSPNGEETQYF,TGTGCCAGCAGCCCGAACGGGGAGGAGACCCAGTACTTC
NA,TRBV18,NA,TRBJ1-5,CASSIQDASNQPQHF,TGTGCCAGCTCAATTCAGGATGCGAGCAATCAGCCCCAGCATTTT
NA,TRBV19,TRBD1,TRBJ1-2,CASAGTGGVGYTF,TGTGCCAGCGCCGGGACAGGGGGCGTGGGCTACACCTTC
few,TRBV28,TRBD1,TRBJ2-7,CASTGGQGYEQYF,TGTGCCAGCACAGGGGGACAGGGTTACGAGCAGTACTTC
NA,TRBV6-1,NA,TRBJ2-7,CASSEGVSEQYF,TGTGCCAGCAGTGAGGGCGTTAGCGAGCAGTACTTC
NA,TRBV19,NA,TRBJ2-5,CASIGPEETQYF,TGTGCCAGTATCGGTCCCGAAGAGACCCAGTACTTC
NA,TRBV19,NA,TRBJ1-1,CASSTWGAEAFF,TGTGCCAGTAGTACGTGGGGGGCTGAAGCTTTCTTT